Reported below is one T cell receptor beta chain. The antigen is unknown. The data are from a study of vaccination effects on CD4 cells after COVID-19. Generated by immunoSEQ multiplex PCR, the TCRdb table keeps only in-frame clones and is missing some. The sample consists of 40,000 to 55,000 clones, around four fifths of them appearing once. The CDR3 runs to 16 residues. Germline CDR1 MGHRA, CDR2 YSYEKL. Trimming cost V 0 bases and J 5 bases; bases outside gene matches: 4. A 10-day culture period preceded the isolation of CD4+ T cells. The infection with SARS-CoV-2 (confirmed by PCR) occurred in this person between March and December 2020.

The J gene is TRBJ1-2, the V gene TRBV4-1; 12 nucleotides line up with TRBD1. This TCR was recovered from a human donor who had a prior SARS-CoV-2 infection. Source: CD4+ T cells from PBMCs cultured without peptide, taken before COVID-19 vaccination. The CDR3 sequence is CASSQDAGQGAYGYTF. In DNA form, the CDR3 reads TGCGCCAGCAGCCAAGATGCGGGACAGGGGGCTTATGGCTACACCTTC.